The 6 T cell receptor beta chains presented below share a single source sample, sequenced in a study of blood T cell repertoires in COVID-19. Repertoires were generated with immunoSEQ multiplex PCR, while TCRdb's copy carries only in-frame clones and drops some. The repertoire holds approximately 280,000 clones, around 85% seen once, with 2.1% in the top ten. The specimen was peripheral blood. Receptors were obtained from a woman aged 30 to 39 who had recovered from COVID-19.

There are a few counts of this clone. V usage is TRBV11-2 and J usage is TRBJ1-5; D remains unclear. The germline V gene encodes CDR1 SGHAT and CDR2 FQNNGV. The CDR3 loop spans 13 amino acids. The germline V and J ends were trimmed by 5 bases and 0 bases, with 5 bases remaining between them. The CDR3 DNA is TGTGCCAGCAGCCGAGATAGCAATCAGCCCCAGCATTTT. Protein: CASSRDSNQPQHF. Full variable domain (rest looked up from reference TRBV11-2 and TRBJ1-5): EAGVAQSPRYKIIEKRQSVAFWCNPISGHATLYWYQQILGQGPKLLIQFQNNGVVDDSQLPKDRFSAERLKGVDSTLKIQPAKLEDSAVYLCASSRDSNQPQHFGDGTRLSIL.

This rearrangement joins TRBV27 to TRBJ2-1; 7 bases agree with TRBD1. Germline loops: CDR1 MNHEY, CDR2 SMNVEV (reference sequence). With 5 bases clipped from V and 3 bases from J, the junction kept 10 bases outside the gene matches. The CDR3 consists of 16 residues. In nucleotides, the CDR3 is TGTGCCAGCAGTACACGGACAGGACCCCTCTACAATGAGCAGTTCTTC. This translates into CASSTRTGPLYNEQFF.

The rearrangement links TRBV5-1 to TRBJ1-4; D is perhaps TRBD1 (5 bases). CDR1 and CDR2 from the germline V gene are SGHRS and YFSETQ. Deletions cut 4 bases from V and 5 bases from J, with 12 bases between. CDR3 length equals 14 residues. For the CDR3, the DNA is TGCGCCAGCAGCGTGACAGAAGCCAATGAAAAACTGTTTTTT. This translates into CASSVTEANEKLFF.

This chain joins TRBV18 and TRBJ1-2, with D possibly TRBD1 on 6 matching bases. This CDR3 is built from 13 residues. The V end was cut by 3 bases, the J end by 6 bases, with 11 bases between. Germline V gene lookup returns CDR1 KGHSH and CDR2 LQKENI. The chain's CDR3 is CASSPGGAHGYTF. In DNA, the CDR3 is TGTGCCAGCTCACCGGGGGGGGCACATGGCTACACCTTC.

The CDR3 nucleotides are TGTGCCAGCAGCCGGTCCCTCCAAGAGACCCAGTACTTC. As protein: CASSRSLQETQYF. The V gene is TRBV11-3, the J gene TRBJ2-5; D gene uncertain. Germline V CDR1 and CDR2: SGHNT, YENEEA. The germline V and J ends were trimmed by 5 bases and 1 base, with 8 bases remaining between them. The CDR3 has 13 residues.

The CDR3 reads CASSLDSSTGANVLTF. CDR3 DNA: TGTGCCAGCAGTCTCGACTCTAGCACTGGGGCCAACGTCCTGACTTTC. The chain carries TRBV27 and TRBJ2-6; weak D call: TRBD2 (5 bases). There are 16 residues in the CDR3. Looked up from germline, CDR1 is MNHEY and CDR2 is SMNVEV (reference sequence). The germline V and J ends were trimmed by 5 bases and 2 bases, with 13 bases remaining between them.